These 12 T cell receptor beta chains were all obtained from the same sample, sequenced in a study of cytomegalovirus exposure and HLA in healthy donors. The PCR contained 60 Vbeta and 13 Jbeta primers. Clones were sequenced by immunoSEQ multiplex PCR, and TCRdb holds only the in-frame ones, with some missing. The sample has roughly 200,000 clones, about nine tenths seen once. Sequenced material: PBMCs. These receptors were obtained from a boy younger than 10 in good health and CMV-seronegative.

The chain couples TRBV19 to TRBJ1-5; 8 positions agree with TRBD1. The CDR3 contains 15 residues. Trimming took 3 bases from V and 7 from J; bases not matched to a gene: 8. Germline V gene data show CDR1 as LNHDA and CDR2 as SQIVND (reference sequence). CDR3 nucleotides: TGTGCCAGTAGTATCGATGGACAGGGCCGGCAGCCCCAGCATTTT. Protein: CASSIDGQGRQPQHF.

The chain carries TRBV27 and TRBJ2-2; tentative D call: TRBD1 (6 bases). From germline, CDR1 is MNHEY and CDR2 SMNVEV (reference sequence). This CDR3 has 15 residues. Trimming took off 8 bases at V and 4 bases at J, with 17 bases between the two ends. The CDR3 sequence is CASGLQGRGTGELFF. Here the CDR3 DNA reads TGTGCCAGCGGCCTACAGGGTCGGGGCACCGGGGAGCTGTTTTTT.

V usage is TRBV28 and J usage is TRBJ1-2, with 7 bases that match TRBD1. CDR1 is MDHEN and CDR2 is SYDVKM in the germline V gene. The V segment lost 4 bases and the J segment 5 bases; nucleotides outside the gene matches: 10. The CDR3 sequence is 15 residues long. CDR3 region: CASSSDPGQRYGYTF. The CDR3 DNA sequence: TGTGCCAGCAGTTCCGACCCGGGACAGAGATATGGCTACACCTTC.

This rearrangement joins TRBV7-9 to TRBJ1-3; 7 nucleotides line up with TRBD1. V was clipped by 2 bases and J by 1 base; unmatched bases: 8. The CDR3 totals 17 residues. The germline gives CDR1 SEHNR, CDR2 FQNEAQ (reference sequence). CDR3 DNA sequence: TGTGCCAGCAGCTTACCCCCGGGACAGAAGTCTGGAAACACCATATATTTT. This encodes CASSLPPGQKSGNTIYF. Filled out from reference TRBV7-9 and TRBJ1-3, the complete variable domain reads DTGVSQNPRHKITKRGQNVTFRCDPISEHNRLYWYRQTLGQGPEFLTYFQNEAQLEKSRLLSDRFSAERPKGSFSTLEIQRTEQGDSAMYLCASSLPPGQKSGNTIYFGEGSWLTVV.

This chain connects TRBV28 to TRBJ2-7, with D unresolved. V dropped 5 bases and J dropped 3 bases, with 5 bases sitting between them. Germline assignment: CDR1 MDHEN and CDR2 SYDVKM. The CDR3 loop spans 11 amino acids. CDR3 DNA: TGTGCCAGCAGTCGTTACTACGAGCAGTACTTC. It yields the protein CASSRYYEQYF.

V gene TRBV4-2 combines with J gene TRBJ2-5; 7 nucleotides align to TRBD1. Near its end, the DNA agrees better with TRBJ2-7, so the J call may be wrong. The CDR3 is 14 amino acids. CDR1 is LGHNA, CDR2 YNFKEQ, per germline. The CDR3 loop is CASSPRDSSYEQYF. DNA of the CDR3: TGTGCCAGCAGCCCTCGGGACAGCTCCTACGAGCAGTACTTC.

V usage is TRBV9 and J usage is TRBJ2-3, with D maybe TRBD2 (6 bases). V gave up 4 bases and J gave up 2 bases, with 26 bases separating them. The V gene's germline CDR1 is SGDLS and CDR2 YYNGEE. The CDR3 is 19 residues long. This CDR3 is CASSIRRGTTSEYTDTQYF. CDR3 nucleotide sequence: TGTGCCAGCAGCATACGCCGGGGGACCACCTCAGAGTACACAGATACGCAGTATTTT.

V gene TRBV28 combines with J gene TRBJ2-5; 7 nucleotides line up with TRBD1. The CDR3 sequence is 16 residues long. The V segment lost 4 bases and the J segment 11 bases; nucleotides outside the gene matches: 19. Germline assignment: CDR1 MDHEN and CDR2 SYDVKM. The CDR3 coding sequence is TGTGCCAGCAGTTCTCCCCCGGGACAGTTCTTAGGGGAGCAGTACTTC. Its translation: CASSSPPGQFLGEQYF.

This CDR3 is CASSVPGLAGVEEQFF. CDR3 nucleotides: TGTGCCAGCAGCGTACCGGGACTAGCGGGAGTTGAGGAGCAGTTCTTC. This chain joins TRBV9 and TRBJ2-1; 14 bases align to TRBD2. In germline, CDR1 is SGDLS, CDR2 YYNGEE. The CDR3 is made up of 16 amino acids. Trimming took 1 base from V and 10 from J; bases not matched to a gene: 7.

The CDR3: CASSTRTGVSGYTF. CDR3 bases: TGTGCCAGCAGCACCCGGACAGGGGTAAGTGGCTACACCTTC. This sequence joins TRBV7-2 and TRBJ1-2; the match to TRBD1 covers 9 bases. The CDR3 sequence is 14 residues long. Germline CDR1 reads SGHTA; CDR2 reads FQGNSA. The V gene end was trimmed by 5 bases and the J gene end by 7 bases; junction bases not matched to a gene: 8.

A single count supports this clone. This sequence joins TRBV28 and TRBJ1-1, with 7 bases that match TRBD1. CDR1 MDHEN and CDR2 SYDVKM come from the germline V gene. V was pared by 6 bases and J by 5 bases, with 6 bases of the junction left unmatched. This CDR3 spans 13 amino acids. Here the CDR3 DNA reads TGTGCCAGCAGCGGACACAGGGGTACTGAAGCTTTCTTT. It translates to CASSGHRGTEAFF.

The chain couples TRBV9 to TRBJ2-3; 8 nucleotides agree with TRBD2. CDR1 SGDLS and CDR2 YYNGEE come from the germline V gene. The junction had 7 bases not matched to a gene; V was cut back by 1 base and J by 3 bases. The CDR3 is 16 residues long. Here the CDR3 DNA reads TGTGCCAGCAGCGTATTTAGCGGGGCGACTACAGATACGCAGTATTTT. Translation: CASSVFSGATTDTQYF. The entire variable domain, with the rest obtained from reference TRBV9 and TRBJ2-3, is as follows: DSGVTQTPKHLITATGQRVTLRCSPRSGDLSVYWYQQSLDQGLQFLIQYYNGEERAKGNILERFSAQQFPDLHSELNLSSLELGDSALYFCASSVFSGATTDTQYFGPGTRLTVL.